This T cell receptor (beta chain) was sequenced for a study of regulatory T cells in long-lasting Graves disease. Study-wide findings and caveats: Persistent patients shared 2,741 public clonotypes among themselves. Newly diagnosed patients shared fewer, at more than 850.

Time point meaning: newly diagnosed GD, antithyroid drugs for less than 3 months. Construction of the TCR library relied on RNA isolated from PBMCs. Building the TCR beta libraries relied on iRepertoire HTBI primers, and CDR3 regions underwent Arm-PCR. TCRdb reprocessed the multiplex PCR reads via MiXCR and lists one record per CDR3 protein. The table shows 350,000 to 450,000 distinct CDR3 sequences, with over 14% occurring only once. This clonotype was observed at least ten times. What it recognizes is unknown. These data were likewise used in another study, on T cells in Graves' hyperthyroidism and ophthalmopathy. That publication notes: Calling Graves' hyperthyroidism stable meant ophthalmopathy did not progress within 18 months. Any patient presenting with uncontrolled infection, other autoimmune disease, pregnancy or lactation was left out.

The sample here was peripheral blood mononuclear cells (PBMCs), taken at new diagnosis, from a patient treated with antithyroid drugs. The receptor's source is a woman aged 40 to 50 with Graves disease.

The CDR3 loop reads CASSDGWTNTGELFF. As DNA, the CDR3 is TGTGCCAGCAGTGACGGCTGGACGAACACCGGGGAGCTGTTTTTT. The chain uses TRBV2 and TRBJ2-2; D is undetermined. Germline V gives CDR1 SNHLY, CDR2 FYNNEI. Trimming removed 3 bases at V and 0 bases at J, with 8 bases between. The CDR3 extends over 15 amino acids.